Listed below are T cell receptor beta chains from one sample, sequenced in a study of neurological immune-mediated disorders. Each CDR3 protein gets one entry after TCRdb re-called the 5' RACE reads with MiXCR. The sample includes about 46,000 distinct CDR3 sequences, just over 3% of them seen just once. The sequenced sample was PBMCs. The source is a woman aged 45-65 years with multiple sclerosis. The CDR3 runs from the conserved cysteine through the conserved F or W. A D gene is named only where the DNA matches it firmly. Only some rows state a clone size, as once, few, many or a class for expanded clones.

TRBV6-6,TRBJ1-2,14,.,many,TGTGCCAGCCTGTCGGAGGGGGTAGGCTATGGCTACACCTTC,CASLSEGVGYGYTF
TRBV3-1,TRBJ2-5,14,.,many,TGTGCCAGCAGCCAAAGGGCGGGGACAGCACAAATTTACTTC,CASSQRAGTAQIYF
TRBV6-5,TRBJ2-2,17,.,many,TGTGCCAGCAGTGGGACACCGGGACTAATTGCCACCGGGGAGCTGTTTTTT,CASSGTPGLIATGELFF
TRBV7-3,TRBJ2-1,14,TRBD2,many,TGTGCCAGCAGCTCCTCCGGGGGGTACAATGAGCAGTTCTTC,CASSSSGGYNEQFF
TRBV4-1,TRBJ2-1,13,TRBD2,many,TGCGCCAGCAGGCCTAGCGGGAGGAATGAGCAGTTCTTC,CASRPSGRNEQFF
TRBV27,TRBJ2-1,16,.,many,TGTGCCAGCCAACCCGACGGGCTCGGGTCCTACAATGAGCAGTTCTTC,CASQPDGLGSYNEQFF
TRBV7-2,TRBJ2-2,16,TRBD2,many,TGTGCCAGCAGATCCGCTAGCGGGAGGAATACCGGGGAGCTGTTTTTT,CASRSASGRNTGELFF
TRBV4-1,TRBJ2-2,17,.,many,TGCGCCAGCAGCCAAGGATCGCGGGCCGTTAACACCGGGGAGCTGTTTTTT,CASSQGSRAVNTGELFF
TRBV7-8,TRBJ2-5,18,TRBD2,many,TGTGCCAGCAGCTTAGGGGCGAGCGGGGGCCCCTCGGGAGAGACCCAGTACTTC,CASSLGASGGPSGETQYF
TRBV20-1,TRBJ2-3,15,TRBD2,many,TGCAGTTCAGGACTAGCGGGAGTCGGCACAGATACGCAGTATTTT,CSSGLAGVGTDTQYF
TRBV27,TRBJ2-6,16,.,many,TGTGCCAGCAGCCCGAACAGGGTTCTTGGGGCCAACGTCCTGACTTTC,CASSPNRVLGANVLTF
TRBV5-6,TRBJ2-4,14,TRBD1,many,TGTGCCAGCAGCTTAGGGCAGGGGGCAGCTATTCAGTACTTC,CASSLGQGAAIQYF
TRBV24-1,TRBJ1-6,16,.,many,TGTGCCACCAGTGTCTCAGGGAGCTCCTATAATTCACCCCTCCACTTT,CATSVSGSSYNSPLHF
TRBV28,TRBJ2-7,17,TRBD2,many,TGTGCCAGCAGTTTAGAGATTAGCGGGAGGGCAGGCCACGAGCAGTACTTC,CASSLEISGRAGHEQYF
TRBV5-1,TRBJ2-3,14,.,many,TGCGCCAGCAGCTTGGGACTAGGCACAGATACGCAGTATTTT,CASSLGLGTDTQYF
TRBV10-3,TRBJ1-5,13,.,many,TGTGCCATCACCCGAGGACCCGATCAGCCCCAGCATTTT,CAITRGPDQPQHF
TRBV11-2,TRBJ2-7,14,TRBD2,many,TGTGCCAGCACCTTCAGACTAGCGGAGTACGAGCAGTACTTC,CASTFRLAEYEQYF
TRBV30,TRBJ2-1,15,.,many,TGTGCCTGGAGCCTCATTCCTTCCTCCTACAATGAGCAGTTCTTC,CAWSLIPSSYNEQFF
TRBV5-1,TRBJ1-1,14,.,many,TGCGCCAGCAGCTTGGACACCGACAACACTGAAGCTTTCTTT,CASSLDTDNTEAFF
TRBV3-1,TRBJ2-1,17,TRBD2,many,TGTGCCAGCAGCCGAGCCCTAAGCGGGAGGGCCACTTTAGAGCAGTTCTTC,CASSRALSGRATLEQFF
TRBV5-1,TRBJ2-3,16,.,many,TGCGCCAGCAGCTTGCCTGCGGACAGAGCGACAGATACGCAGTATTTT,CASSLPADRATDTQYF
TRBV5-1,TRBJ2-7,16,TRBD2,many,TGCGCCAGCAGCTTCGGGGGGCGGGAGGGCCCCCACGAGCAGTACTTC,CASSFGGREGPHEQYF
TRBV5-1,TRBJ2-7,19,.,many,TGCGCCAGCAGCATCTCCGGGACAGGACTAGCGACAAGCTCCTACGAGCAGTACTTC,CASSISGTGLATSSYEQYF
TRBV3-1,TRBJ1-1,14,.,many,TGTGCCAGCAGCCAAGGGTTAGCCAACACTGAAGCTTTCTTT,CASSQGLANTEAFF
TRBV7-8,TRBJ2-1,15,.,.,TGTGCCAGCAGCTTAGCAGGGACGGTGGGCAATGAGCAGTTCTTC,CASSLAGTVGNEQFF
TRBV7-9,TRBJ1-3,15,TRBD1,many,TGTGCCAGCAGCTCAACAGGGGGCGATGGAAACACCATATATTTT,CASSSTGGDGNTIYF
TRBV11-2,TRBJ2-1,16,.,many,TGTGCCAGCAGCTACCCCCGAATAAGCTCCTACAATGAGCAGTTCTTC,CASSYPRISSYNEQFF
TRBV7-9,TRBJ2-1,16,TRBD2,many,TGTGCCAGCAGCTTAGCCGGGGGTAGCGGGAGCAATGAGCAGTTCTTC,CASSLAGGSGSNEQFF
TRBV7-9,TRBJ2-3,15,.,many,TGTGCCAGCAGCTTCCGATTGCCAAGCACAGATACGCAGTATTTT,CASSFRLPSTDTQYF
TRBV29-1,TRBJ1-2,11,.,many,TGCAGCGTCGACAGGAACTATGGCTACACCTTC,CSVDRNYGYTF
TRBV10-2,TRBJ2-2,15,.,many,TGCGCCAGTCATAGTAGGGGAGGGGGCGCCGGGGAGCTGTTTTTT,CASHSRGGGAGELFF
TRBV20-1,TRBJ2-1,14,TRBD2,many,TGCAGTGCTTATAGCGGGAGGGATTACAATGAGCAGTTCTTC,CSAYSGRDYNEQFF
TRBV20-1,TRBJ1-1,14,TRBD1,many,TGCAGTGCAAGTGCCGGGACAGGGGGTCCTGAAGCTTTCTTT,CSASAGTGGPEAFF
TRBV5-6,TRBJ2-2,16,TRBD2,many,TGTGCCAGCAGCTCTCCGGCGGGAGCGGACACCGGGGAGCTGTTTTTT,CASSSPAGADTGELFF
TRBV10-3,TRBJ2-3,15,TRBD2,many,TGTGCCATCAGGCAGGCGGGAGACCCCCCAGATACGCAGTATTTT,CAIRQAGDPPDTQYF
TRBV5-1,TRBJ2-2,19,TRBD1,many,TGCGCCAGCAGCTTGGAAGGATCCCCCAGGGGGCGGAACACCGGGGAGCTGTTTTTT,CASSLEGSPRGRNTGELFF
TRBV20-1,TRBJ1-2,13,.,many,TGCAGTGCTCACCATGGGAGCATCTATGGCTACACCTTC,CSAHHGSIYGYTF
TRBV20-1,TRBJ2-1,14,TRBD2,many,TGCAGTGCTCCGCGTAGCGGGGGGGCAGTTGAGCAGTTCTTC,CSAPRSGGAVEQFF
TRBV20-1,TRBJ2-7,13,TRBD2,many,TGCAGTGCTAGAGAGGCGGGAGAGGGAGAGCAGTACTTC,CSAREAGEGEQYF
TRBV27,TRBJ1-1,14,.,many,TGTGCCAGCAGTTTAGTAGGGGTAGGGACTGAAGCTTTCTTT,CASSLVGVGTEAFF
TRBV9,TRBJ2-1,17,TRBD2,many,TGTGCCAGCAGCGTAGCCCCGACGGCTAGCGGGGGTGGTGAGCAGTTCTTC,CASSVAPTASGGGEQFF